The source of this T cell receptor beta chain is a study of regulatory T cells in long-lasting Graves disease. The wider study: For a period under 3 months, newly diagnosed Graves' patients had taken antithyroid drugs.

The CDR3 length is 14 residues. V lost 5 bases to trimming and J lost 5 bases; unmatched junction nucleotides: 3. Per the germline V gene, CDR1 is MNHEY and CDR2 is SVGEGT. Study-level points and caveats: Newly diagnosed disease favored TRBV20-1 and TRBJ2-1 over persistent disease.

The time point denotes: newly diagnosed GD, antithyroid drugs for less than 3 months. Making the TCR library involved RNA that had been extracted from PBMCs. This clonotype has ten or more counts. Antigen unknown. With iRepertoire HTBI primers and Arm-PCR of CDR3 regions, TCR beta libraries were built. TCRdb processed the multiplex PCR reads anew with MiXCR; each CDR3 protein has one entry. Of over 500,000 distinct CDR3 sequences in the sample, about 15% are singletons; the top ten hold around 13%. The same sample was also studied in work on T cells in Graves' hyperthyroidism and ophthalmopathy. As reported in that work: The TCR CDR3 first-round RT-PCR relied on the HTBI primer set. Blood held most thyroid clonotypes expanded above 0.001 frequency.

This chain joins TRBV6-2 or TRBV6-3 and TRBJ2-3; 11 bases are shared with TRBD1. This sequence was found in a man aged 18 to 29 with Graves disease. The input for sequencing was peripheral blood mononuclear cells (PBMCs), taken at new diagnosis, from a patient treated with antithyroid drugs. CDR3 bases: TGTGCCAGCAGTGTGGGACAGGGGGAAGATACGCAGTATTTT. Translated, it gives CASSVGQGEDTQYF.